The 20 T cell receptor beta chains reported below all come from one sample, sequenced in a study of long-term antiretroviral therapy in people with HIV. With survey level as its setting, the immunoSEQ assay was v3.0. The data were produced by immunoSEQ multiplex PCR, yet TCRdb's version contains in-frame clones alone and is incomplete. The sample holds about 43,000 clones, around nine tenths seen once. The input for sequencing was unsorted PBMCs, taken 0.1 years before starting antiretroviral therapy. Receptor source: a woman aged 50 to 65 with HIV.

This sequence joins TRBV11-2 and TRBJ2-5; TRBD1 agrees at 7 bases. The CDR3 runs 15 residues. Germline V gene lookup returns CDR1 SGHAT and CDR2 FQNNGV. The trim removed 0 bases at V and 5 bases at J, leaving 6 bases unmatched. The CDR3 here is CASSLEGPRGETQYF. In nucleotides, the CDR3 is TGTGCCAGCAGCTTAGAGGGGCCCAGGGGGGAGACCCAGTACTTC.

The V call is TRBV4-1, the J call TRBJ1-3; a weak D match, TRBD1 (6 bases). CDR3 size: 16 residues. Germline V gene lookup returns CDR1 MGHRA and CDR2 YSYEKL. The germline V and J ends were trimmed by 3 bases and 1 base, with 13 bases remaining between them. Here the CDR3 reads CASSQYDRRSGNTIYF. CDR3 nucleotides: TGCGCCAGCAGCCAGTACGACAGGCGTTCTGGAAACACCATATATTTT.

This clone was counted a few times. V is TRBV6-5 and J is TRBJ1-6, with D maybe TRBD1 (5 bases). There are 14 residues in the CDR3. CDR1 is MNHEY and CDR2 is SVGAGI in the germline V gene. V was clipped by 4 bases and J by 9 bases, with 13 bases between them. CDR3 protein: CASSWDLGASPLHF. In DNA, the CDR3 is TGTGCCAGCAGTTGGGACTTAGGAGCTTCACCCCTCCACTTT.

This clone was detected once. CDR3 amino acids: CAWESAPAPTTDTQYF. The CDR3 DNA sequence: TGTGCCTGGGAGTCGGCGCCAGCGCCTACCACAGATACGCAGTATTTT. J is TRBJ2-3 and V is TRBV30; D not certain. Germline CDR1 reads GTSNPN; CDR2 reads SVGIG (reference sequence). V was pared by 5 bases and J by 2 bases, with 20 bases between. The CDR3 has 16 amino acids.

V usage is TRBV5-1 and J usage is TRBJ2-1; the D is unclear. The V gene lost 4 bases and the J gene lost 5 bases, with 10 bases spanning the gap. Germline V gives CDR1 SGHRS, CDR2 YFSETQ. The CDR3 covers 13 residues. The CDR3 is CASSPIYDNEQFF. DNA for the CDR3: TGCGCCAGCAGCCCCATCTACGACAATGAGCAGTTCTTC.

V usage is TRBV5-1 and J usage is TRBJ2-7, with 14 bases aligning to TRBD2. V shed 4 bases, J shed 4 bases, and the junction held 10 bases outside the gene matches. CDR3 length: 17 residues. Looked up from germline, CDR1 is SGHRS and CDR2 is YFSETQ. The CDR3 nucleotides read TGCGCCAGCAGCGTTGGACTAGCGGGGGGAATACCTTACGAGCAGTACTTC. Amino acid sequence: CASSVGLAGGIPYEQYF.

V is TRBV5-1 and J is TRBJ1-1; 9 nucleotides line up with TRBD1. The CDR3 loop spans 14 amino acids. Trimming at V came to 5 bases and at J to 3 bases, leaving 5 bases not matched to a gene. Germline V gives CDR1 SGHRS, CDR2 YFSETQ. The CDR3 DNA is TGCGCCAGCAGTCTCAGACAGGGGGACACTGAAGCTTTCTTT. It yields the protein CASSLRQGDTEAFF. Together with reference TRBV5-1 and TRBJ1-1, the CDR3 gives the full variable domain: KAGVTQTPRYLIKTRGQQVTLSCSPISGHRSVSWYQQTPGQGLQFLFEYFSETQRNKGNFPGRFSGRQFSNSRSEMNVSTLELGDSALYLCASSLRQGDTEAFFGQGTRLTVV.

The V gene is TRBV5-1, the J gene TRBJ2-3; the match to TRBD2 covers 9 bases. V shed 0 bases and J 1 base; nucleotides not matched to a gene: 3. This CDR3 region has 16 residues. CDR1 and CDR2 (germline): SGHRS, YFSETQ. The CDR3 sequence: CASSLVPSGGTDTQYF. As DNA, the CDR3 is TGCGCCAGCAGCTTGGTTCCTAGCGGGGGCACAGATACGCAGTATTTT.

This chain connects TRBV10-3 to TRBJ2-7; 11 bases match TRBD1. CDR3 length: 16 residues. Looked up from germline, CDR1 is ENHRY and CDR2 is SYGVKD. With V trimmed by 4 bases and J by 2 bases, 7 bases remained unmatched. This chain's CDR3 is CAISGHGTGGPYEQYF. In DNA, the CDR3 is TGTGCCATCAGTGGCCATGGGACAGGGGGTCCCTACGAGCAGTACTTC.

The V and J genes are TRBV4-1 and TRBJ2-1; a weak D match, TRBD1 (6 bases). The CDR3 sequence is 12 residues long. From germline, CDR1 is MGHRA and CDR2 YSYEKL. The ends were cut back, 3 bases at V and 11 bases at J, with 11 bases in the middle. The CDR3 bases are TGCGCCAGCAGCCACCGTCAGGGGCAGCAGTTCTTC. Protein: CASSHRQGQQFF.

V and J are TRBV7-9 and TRBJ1-5; possible D gene TRBD1, 5 bases. V lost 4 bases and J lost 3, with 16 bases in between. This CDR3 has 16 residues. Germline CDR1 is SEHNR and CDR2 is FQNEAQ (reference sequence). The CDR3 DNA is TGTGCCAGCAGCTCCTCAAGGAGGGGAACCAATCAGCCCCAGCATTTT. Protein sequence: CASSSSRRGTNQPQHF.

The chain uses TRBV6-5 and TRBJ1-6; 10 nucleotides line up with TRBD1. Germline V gene sequence: CDR1 MNHEY, CDR2 SVGAGI. This CDR3 region has 15 residues. With V trimmed by 2 bases and J by 8 bases, 3 bases remained unmatched. The CDR3 bases are TGTGCCAGCAGTTACAGTGGACAGGGGGATTCACCCCTCCACTTT. It encodes CASSYSGQGDSPLHF.

The chain links TRBV18 to TRBJ2-5; 11 nucleotides align to TRBD1. With 3 bases clipped from V and 5 bases from J, the junction kept 5 bases outside the gene matches. This CDR3 contains 15 residues. CDR1 and CDR2 (germline): KGHSH, LQKENI. CDR3 in amino acids: CASSPRTGGQETQYF. In DNA form, the CDR3 reads TGTGCCAGCTCACCTCGGACAGGGGGCCAGGAGACCCAGTACTTC. Looking up the rest from reference TRBV18 and TRBJ2-5 gives the full variable domain: NAGVMQNPRHLVRRRGQEARLRCSPMKGHSHVYWYRQLPEEGLKFMVYLQKENIIDESGMPKERFSAEFPKEGPSILRIQQVVRGDSAAYFCASSPRTGGQETQYFGPGTRLLVL.

This chain joins TRBV5-4 and TRBJ1-3; perhaps TRBD1 as D (5 bases). Trimming pared 4 bases from V and 2 bases from J, leaving 19 bases between. Germline V lookup: CDR1 SGHNT, CDR2 YYREEE (reference sequence). The CDR3 contains 17 residues. CDR3 region: CASSLFGAGQAGNTIYF. The CDR3 bases are TGTGCCAGCAGCCTATTCGGGGCTGGTCAGGCTGGAAACACCATATATTTT. Together with reference TRBV5-4 and TRBJ1-3, the CDR3 gives the full variable domain: ETGVTQSPTHLIKTRGQQVTLRCSSQSGHNTVSWYQQALGQGPQFIFQYYREEENGRGNFPPRFSGLQFPNYSSELNVNALELDDSALYLCASSLFGAGQAGNTIYFGEGSWLTVV.

This rearrangement joins TRBV20-1 to TRBJ1-1; D call uncertain. CDR3 length: 11 amino acids. Germline CDR1 is DFQATT and CDR2 is SNEGSKA (reference sequence). Trimming pared 3 bases from V and 3 bases from J, leaving 5 bases between. CDR3 residues: CSARVDTEAFF. DNA for the CDR3: TGCAGTGCTAGGGTCGACACTGAAGCTTTCTTT.

This chain uses TRBV10-1 with TRBJ1-2; no firm D call. V was trimmed by 7 bases and J by 4 bases, leaving 13 bases between them. CDR1 WNHNN and CDR2 SYGVQD come from the germline V gene (reference sequence). There are 13 residues in the CDR3. CDR3 sequence: CASMTGSAYGYTF. The CDR3 DNA reads TGCGCCAGCATGACGGGGAGCGCCTATGGCTACACCTTC.

V is TRBV27 and J is TRBJ2-1; no definite D call. V lost 6 bases to trimming and J lost 0 bases, with 9 bases between them. CDR1 is MNHEY and CDR2 is SMNVEV in the germline V gene (reference sequence). The CDR3 spans 14 residues. DNA for the CDR3: TGTGCCAGCAGCGCGTCAAGCTCCTACAATGAGCAGTTCTTC. It specifies CASSASSSYNEQFF.

This clone is a singleton in its sample. CDR3 amino acids: CASSLGVYNEQFF. The CDR3 coding sequence is TGTGCCAGCAGCTTGGGCGTATACAATGAGCAGTTCTTC. This rearrangement joins TRBV5-8 to TRBJ2-1; D remains ambiguous. Germline assignment: CDR1 SGHTS and CDR2 YDEGEE. The CDR3 totals 13 residues. V shed 0 bases and J shed 4 bases, with 5 bases lying between them.

CDR3 sequence reads: CASSLDIRGEKLFF. The CDR3 DNA reads as TGCGCCAGCAGCTTGGACATAAGGGGAGAAAAACTGTTTTTT. The chain combines TRBV5-1 with TRBJ1-4; a possible D gene is TRBD1 (5 bases). The CDR3 is 14 residues long. V was cut by 0 bases and J by 8 bases, with 11 bases left in between. CDR1 is SGHRS and CDR2 is YFSETQ in the germline V gene. Full variable domain (remainder filled in from reference TRBV5-1 and TRBJ1-4): KAGVTQTPRYLIKTRGQQVTLSCSPISGHRSVSWYQQTPGQGLQFLFEYFSETQRNKGNFPGRFSGRQFSNSRSEMNVSTLELGDSALYLCASSLDIRGEKLFFGSGTQLSVL.

The genes are TRBV6-5 and TRBJ1-6; 8 bases match TRBD1. CDR1 and CDR2 (germline): MNHEY, SVGAGI. CDR3 length: 14 amino acids. Trimming took 7 bases from V and 7 from J; bases not matched to a gene: 6. This CDR3 is CASTDRGWNSPLHF. DNA of the CDR3: TGTGCCAGCACCGACAGGGGTTGGAATTCACCCCTCCACTTT.